This T cell receptor beta chain stems from a study of naive and memory T cell subsets. Both TRBC1 and TRBC2 were covered by a beta constant-region primer of two equimolar oligonucleotides. Ligated cDNA was amplified by four rounds of PCR with nested alpha and beta constant-region primers and SP2. The cDNA 3' end received a ligated single-stranded oligonucleotide carrying the SP2 primer and a 12-nucleotide UMI. From the UMI-ligation and nested PCR reads, TCRdb called clonotypes with MiXCR, one entry per CDR3 protein. Of about 100,000 distinct CDR3 sequences listed, about 14% are singletons. Study-wide points: Between naive and memory subsets, TCR abundance power law exponents differed. TCR counts from RNA may reflect activation-linked expression changes. Especially in CD8 cells, naive repertoires contained a few larger clonotypes, possibly CD45RA-re-expressing memory cells.

Trimming left V 2 bases short and J 13 bases short, with 14 bases between. Per germline, CDR1 KGHDR and CDR2 SFDVKD. This CDR3 is 13 amino acids long. After the first PCR, alpha and beta chain libraries were processed separately. The sample holds a few counts of this clonotype. Its target is not known. The sequence was collected from a human donor in good health. Sequenced sample: naive CD8+ T cells from blood. The chain couples TRBV24-1 to TRBJ2-1; D possibly corresponds to TRBD1 (6 bases). In DNA, the CDR3 is TGTGCCACCAGTGATTGGCAGGGGCCGTTCCAGTTCTTC. It codes for CATSDWQGPFQFF.